A single sample gave rise to the 16 T cell receptor beta chains below, sequenced in a study of blood T cell repertoires in COVID-19. Assay: immunoSEQ multiplex PCR; the TCRdb copy retains only in-frame clones and omits some. The table records 200,000 to 250,000 clones, roughly 84% of them present only once. Source material: peripheral blood. These receptors originate from a woman in her twenties or thirties who had recovered from COVID-19.

The V and J genes are TRBV5-1 and TRBJ1-1; the D gene is possibly TRBD1 (6 bases). The germline CDR1 and CDR2 sequences are SGHRS and YFSETQ. The V and J ends lost 5 bases and 0 bases respectively, with 14 bases between them. This CDR3 contains 15 residues. The CDR3 loop is CASRRGYEMNTEAFF. The CDR3 DNA reads TGCGCCAGCAGAAGGGGGTATGAAATGAACACTGAAGCTTTCTTT.

This chain links TRBV5-1 with TRBJ1-1; D uncertain. Trimming removed 2 bases at V and 7 bases at J, with 12 bases between. This CDR3 comprises 13 residues. Per germline, CDR1 SGHRS and CDR2 YFSETQ. The CDR3 here is CASSFTGIGEAFF. The CDR3 DNA sequence: TGCGCCAGCAGCTTTACCGGGATCGGTGAAGCTTTCTTT.

The chain is built from TRBV5-4 and TRBJ1-2, with TRBD1 matching over 7 bases. V dropped 4 bases and J dropped 2; count of bases not matched to a gene: 17. The CDR3 is 18 residues long. The germline V gene has CDR1 SGHNT and CDR2 YYREEE (reference sequence). The CDR3 nucleotides read TGTGCCAGCAGCACTCTGGGGACAGCACCTTATTCGAACTATGGCTACACCTTC. It translates to CASSTLGTAPYSNYGYTF.

This sequence joins TRBV7-2 and TRBJ2-3, with 7 bases aligning to TRBD2. Germline V gene lookup returns CDR1 SGHTA and CDR2 FQGNSA. The CDR3 has 17 amino acids. V lost 3 bases, J lost 0 bases, and 9 bases stayed unmatched. The CDR3 is CASSFRSSGTSTDTQYF. The CDR3 nucleotides are TGTGCCAGCAGCTTCCGGTCTAGCGGAACTAGCACAGATACGCAGTATTTT.

The chain carries TRBV2 and TRBJ2-7; D is unclear. The ends were cut back, 7 bases at V and 0 bases at J, with 16 bases in the middle. The CDR3 runs 15 residues. In germline, CDR1 is SNHLY, CDR2 FYNNEI. CDR3 nucleotides: TGTGCCAGCAATCACCCCCCGGGTAACTCCTACGAGCAGTACTTC. This translates into CASNHPPGNSYEQYF.

The chain uses TRBV27 and TRBJ1-6; tentative D call: TRBD1 (5 bases). Germline V gene lookup returns CDR1 MNHEY and CDR2 SMNVEV (reference sequence). The V gene lost 3 bases and the J gene lost 9 bases, with 12 bases spanning the gap. This CDR3 comprises 14 residues. Here the CDR3 reads CASSFWGEGSPLHF. Here the CDR3 DNA reads TGTGCCAGCAGTTTCTGGGGGGAAGGTTCACCCCTCCACTTT.

CDR3: CASSEQGASTEAFF. The DNA for the CDR3 is TGTGCCAGCAGTGAGCAGGGGGCGAGTACTGAAGCTTTCTTT. This chain links TRBV6-1 with TRBJ1-1, with 8 nucleotides matching TRBD1. The V and J ends lost 3 bases and 5 bases, in that order; junction bases with no gene match: 5. The length of the CDR3 is 14 residues. CDR1 is MNHNS, CDR2 SASEGT, per germline.

The rearrangement joins TRBV11-1 to TRBJ2-1, with D perhaps matching TRBD2 (5 bases). Germline lookup yields CDR1 SGHAT and CDR2 FQDESV (reference sequence). The CDR3 consists of 15 residues. The V end was cut by 0 bases, the J end by 9 bases, with 15 bases between. The chain's CDR3 is CASSLASANTGEQFF. In nucleotides, the CDR3 is TGTGCCAGCAGCTTAGCTAGCGCCAACACCGGTGAGCAGTTCTTC. Combining the CDR3 with reference TRBV11-1 and TRBJ2-1 gives the whole variable domain EAEVAQSPRYKITEKSQAVAFWCDPISGHATLYWYRQILGQGPELLVQFQDESVVDDSQLPKDRFSAERLKGVDSTLKIQPAELGDSAMYLCASSLASANTGEQFFGPGTRLTVL.

This clone appeared a single time. The chain employs TRBV4-1 and TRBJ2-1; 7 positions agree with TRBD2. Germline V gene data show CDR1 as MGHRA and CDR2 as YSYEKL. The CDR3 runs to 20 residues. After removal of 5 bases from V and 0 bases from J, the junction contained 19 bases not matched to a gene. CDR3 sequence (DNA): TGCGCCAGCAGCTCTCTACTCGTGGGACTATCACGCAGCTCCTACAATGAGCAGTTCTTC. It translates to CASSSLLVGLSRSSYNEQFF.

This chain uses TRBV7-9 with TRBJ1-4, with D maybe TRBD1 (5 bases). Looked up from germline, CDR1 is SEHNR and CDR2 is FQNEAQ (reference sequence). This CDR3 has 15 residues. With 3 bases removed from V and 4 bases from J, the gap between germline ends came to 12 bases. The CDR3 DNA follows: TGTGCCAGCAGCTTGTTGACAGATGGTAATGAAAAACTGTTTTTT. Its protein is CASSLLTDGNEKLFF.

V gene TRBV10-3 combines with J gene TRBJ2-5; the match to TRBD2 covers 14 bases. CDR1 and CDR2 (germline): ENHRY, SYGVKD. This CDR3 comprises 16 residues. With 6 bases clipped from V and 5 bases from J, the junction kept 8 bases outside the gene matches. CDR3: CAIRGGTSGSGETQYF. The CDR3 DNA is TGTGCCATCAGAGGAGGGACTAGCGGGAGCGGGGAGACCCAGTACTTC.

The chain uses TRBV30 and TRBJ2-3; no definite D call. V gave up 3 bases and J gave up 4 bases, with 5 bases separating them. Germline V gene lookup returns CDR1 GTSNPN and CDR2 SVGIG (reference sequence). The CDR3 totals 11 residues. CDR3 DNA sequence: TGTGCCTGGAGCACTGCAGATACGCAGTATTTT. Translating gives CAWSTADTQYF.

CDR3 amino acids: CASSPGLAGNSPLHF. The CDR3, as DNA: TGTGCCAGTAGCCCCGGGTTGGCGGGGAATTCACCCCTCCACTTT. This chain links TRBV19 with TRBJ1-6; D not resolved. The CDR3 loop spans 15 amino acids. Germline CDR1 reads LNHDA; CDR2 reads SQIVND (reference sequence). V dropped 6 bases and J dropped 7 bases, with 16 bases sitting between them.

This clone was observed a single time. The chain uses TRBV7-3 and TRBJ2-7, with TRBD2 as a possible D gene (5 bases). The CDR3 has 15 amino acids. V lost 2 bases and J lost 0, with 11 bases in between. Germline lookup yields CDR1 SGHTA and CDR2 FQGTGA. The DNA for the CDR3 is TGTGCCAGCAGCTTATCATCGGGGAGCTCCTACGAGCAGTACTTC. Protein sequence: CASSLSSGSSYEQYF.

The rearrangement links TRBV6-5 to TRBJ2-1; 9 bases line up with TRBD2. Germline V gene lookup returns CDR1 MNHEY and CDR2 SVGAGI. The CDR3 extends over 15 amino acids. J was trimmed by 6 bases and V by 7 bases; bases with no gene match: 10. The CDR3 nucleotides are TGTGCCAGCAACTATGTAGCGGGAGCGGCCAATGAGCAGTTCTTC. Translation: CASNYVAGAANEQFF.

This chain uses TRBV30 with TRBJ2-7, with D tentatively TRBD1 (5 bases). V was clipped by 0 bases and J by 3 bases, with 18 bases between them. The CDR3 consists of 16 residues. CDR1 GTSNPN and CDR2 SVGIG come from the germline V gene (reference sequence). The CDR3 protein is CAWSVGVTVGYYEQYF. For the CDR3, the DNA is TGTGCCTGGAGTGTAGGGGTAACAGTCGGCTACTACGAGCAGTACTTC.